This T cell receptor beta chain was identified in a study of blood T cells in healthy people across ages. This clonotype has only a few counts. The CDR3 spans 13 residues. V gave up 7 bases and J gave up 4 bases, with 13 bases separating them. Germline CDR1 and CDR2: MNHNS and SASEGT. For the second PCR, which ran for 7 to 11 cycles, a sample-barcoded 5' primer and a J-beta primer mix were used. TCRdb analysed the 5' RACE reads with MiXCR anew, one entry per CDR3 protein. The top ten hold approximately 0.75% of the sample, which has around 1,000,000 distinct CDR3 sequences, approximately 25% seen once. The same sample was also studied in work on T cells of mothers and their children.

The chain carries TRBV6-1 and TRBJ1-1; D possibly corresponds to TRBD1 (5 bases). Sequenced sample: blood. This receptor was taken from a girl under 10 years old in good health. The CDR3 sequence: CASTSTGGTEAFF. In DNA, the CDR3 is TGTGCCAGCACTTCCACGGGGGGCACTGAAGCTTTCTTT.